Listed here are 30 T cell receptor beta chains from one sample, sequenced in a study of control samples from healthy donors and cancer patients. This table comes from immunoSEQ multiplex PCR, and its TCRdb copy is limited to in-frame clones, with some not included. Of about 220,000 clones listed, about 94% are singletons. Sequenced: blood. All receptors come from a man between 45 and 60 years old in good health.

This clone was seen only a few times. J is TRBJ2-5 and V is TRBV4-3; 8 bases align to TRBD2. Per the germline V gene, CDR1 is LGHNA and CDR2 is YSLEER. With 2 bases clipped from V and 0 bases from J, the junction kept 11 bases outside the gene matches. This CDR3 is built from 18 residues. Written as DNA, the CDR3 is TGCGCCAGCAGCCAACGATTATCCGGGGGGGAGTACCAAGAGACCCAGTACTTC. Amino acids: CASSQRLSGGEYQETQYF.

This clone occurred once. V is TRBV4-2 and J is TRBJ2-1; 8 nucleotides match TRBD1. V gave up 2 bases and J gave up 1 base; unmatched junction bases: 4. This CDR3 spans 16 amino acids. The germline V gene has CDR1 LGHNA and CDR2 YNFKEQ. CDR3 bases: TGTGCCAGCAGCCAACAGACAGGGGTATCCTACAATGAGCAGTTCTTC. It encodes CASSQQTGVSYNEQFF.

The V call is TRBV6-5, the J call TRBJ1-6; 9 nucleotides match TRBD1. CDR1 is MNHEY, CDR2 SVGAGI, per germline. This CDR3 comprises 14 residues. V lost 6 bases, J lost 7 bases, and 4 bases stayed unmatched. For the CDR3, the DNA is TGTGCCAGCAGATATGGACAGGGGAATTCACCCCTCCACTTT. Amino acid sequence: CASRYGQGNSPLHF.

The gene calls are TRBV30 and TRBJ1-1; a weak D match, TRBD1 (5 bases). The CDR3 has 15 amino acids. Germline V CDR1 and CDR2: GTSNPN, SVGIG (reference sequence). V lost 4 bases to trimming and J lost 1 base, with 16 bases between them. In DNA form, the CDR3 reads TGTGCCTGGAAGGTAGGGGCTACAGGGAACACTGAAGCTTTCTTT. This gives the protein CAWKVGATGNTEAFF.

J is TRBJ1-5 and V is TRBV11-2, with D uncertain. There are 13 residues in the CDR3. From germline, CDR1 is SGHAT and CDR2 FQNNGV. V was trimmed by 2 bases and J by 7 bases, leaving 9 bases between them. CDR3 in DNA: TGTGCCAGCAGCTTATCGGAGGGACAGCCCCAGCATTTT. It codes for CASSLSEGQPQHF.

The V gene is TRBV19, the J gene TRBJ1-3, with 9 bases fitting TRBD1. The J segment lost 0 bases and the V segment lost 3 bases, leaving 6 bases of the junction unmatched. Per germline, CDR1 LNHDA and CDR2 SQIVND (reference sequence). This CDR3 is built from 17 residues. Here the CDR3 DNA reads TGTGCCAGTAGTATGGACAGGGGCCCACTCTCTGGAAACACCATATATTTT. Amino acids: CASSMDRGPLSGNTIYF.

The J gene is TRBJ2-2, the V gene TRBV5-6; D is ambiguous. The V gene's germline CDR1 is SGHDT and CDR2 YYEEEE. The V gene lost 0 bases and the J gene lost 1 base, with 4 bases spanning the gap. The CDR3 loop spans 14 amino acids. The CDR3, as DNA: TGTGCCAGCAGCTTGGCCGGGAACACCGGGGAGCTGTTTTTT. Protein: CASSLAGNTGELFF.

This chain uses TRBV25-1 with TRBJ1-3; D unresolved. Trimming removed 2 bases from V and 0 bases from J, with 14 bases in between. CDR3 length: 17 residues. Germline-derived CDR1 and CDR2 are MGHDK and SYGVNS. The CDR3, as DNA: TGTGCCAGCAGTGAAGGGGTGAGGATCGTCTCTGGAAACACCATATATTTT. Protein: CASSEGVRIVSGNTIYF.

The table lists this clone with a count of one. V gene TRBV27 combines with J gene TRBJ1-5; 10 bases align to TRBD1. CDR3 length: 18 residues. From germline, CDR1 is MNHEY and CDR2 SMNVEV (reference sequence). V was clipped by 8 bases and J by 0 bases; unmatched bases: 13. CDR3 coding DNA: TGTGCCAGCGCATTCCGAGGGACAGGGGAGAATAGCAATCAGCCCCAGCATTTT. Protein: CASAFRGTGENSNQPQHF.

Here the CDR3 reads CSARYRDSSYEQYF. The CDR3 DNA reads TGCAGCGCCCGATACCGGGACAGTTCCTACGAGCAGTACTTC. The chain couples TRBV29-1 to TRBJ2-7, with 7 bases identical to TRBD1. J was trimmed by 1 base and V by 7 bases; bases with no gene match: 10. The length of the CDR3 is 14 residues. CDR1 is SQVTM and CDR2 is ANQGSEA in the germline V gene.

The CDR3, as DNA: TGCGCCAGCAGCTTGGAAGCGTTTTCGGGACTCCACTTT. Residues: CASSLEAFSGLHF. The rearrangement joins TRBV5-1 to TRBJ1-6; D not resolved. The germline CDR1 and CDR2 sequences are SGHRS and YFSETQ. The CDR3 covers 13 residues. Trimming took 0 bases from V and 16 from J, leaving 14 bases between them.

The chain combines TRBV10-3 with TRBJ2-3; D not certain. The V gene's germline CDR1 is ENHRY and CDR2 SYGVKD. CDR3 length equals 13 residues. Trimming cost V 2 bases and J 6 bases, with 9 bases left between them. CDR3 coding DNA: TGTGCCATCAGTGAGAGTGGCAAGGATACGCAGTATTTT. Protein: CAISESGKDTQYF.

This chain uses TRBV9 with TRBJ1-4, with 8 bases lining up with TRBD1. The V gene end was trimmed by 2 bases and the J gene end by 0 bases; junction bases not matched to a gene: 3. The CDR3 has 16 amino acids. Germline lookup yields CDR1 SGDLS and CDR2 YYNGEE. The CDR3 DNA reads as TGTGCCAGCAGCGTCGGCAGGGGGCCAACTAATGAAAAACTGTTTTTT. Protein sequence: CASSVGRGPTNEKLFF.

The chain is built from TRBV12-3 or TRBV12-4 and TRBJ1-1; unclear D gene. V lost 10 bases to trimming and J lost 1 base, with 10 bases between them. The CDR3 has 12 residues. The CDR3 sequence: CAISPGNTEAFF. In nucleotides, the CDR3 is TGTGCCATCTCTCCGGGGAACACTGAAGCTTTCTTT.

The chain employs TRBV28 and TRBJ1-6; 7 bases match TRBD1. CDR1 and CDR2 from the germline V gene are MDHEN and SYDVKM. This CDR3 contains 19 residues. Germline trimming cut 7 bases from V and 0 bases from J; bases unmatched to any gene: 15. The chain's CDR3 is CASNFDRVGGGSYNSPLHF. CDR3 in DNA: TGTGCCAGCAATTTCGACAGGGTGGGAGGTGGCTCCTATAATTCACCCCTCCACTTT.

The chain links TRBV2 to TRBJ1-2; D unresolved. The CDR3 extends over 14 amino acids. CDR1 is SNHLY and CDR2 is FYNNEI in the germline V gene. V lost 6 bases to trimming and J lost 1 base, with 12 bases between them. The CDR3 loop is CASSPGQVNYGYTF. The DNA of the CDR3 is TGTGCCAGCAGCCCGGGCCAGGTTAACTATGGCTACACCTTC.

The chain employs TRBV6-5 and TRBJ2-3; no reliable D call. The germline V gene encodes CDR1 MNHEY and CDR2 SVGAGI. V was clipped by 1 base and J by 2 bases, with 10 bases between them. The length of the CDR3 is 15 residues. CDR3 loop: CASSYYRPDTDTQYF. The CDR3 DNA follows: TGTGCCAGCAGTTACTATCGCCCGGACACAGATACGCAGTATTTT.

This chain connects TRBV6-6 to TRBJ1-1; TRBD1 might be the D (6 bases). V was trimmed by 4 bases and J by 4 bases, leaving 16 bases between them. Germline CDR1 is MNHNY and CDR2 is SVGAGI (reference sequence). The CDR3 loop spans 15 amino acids. The DNA for the CDR3 is TGTGCCAGCAGTTCATTACACCAGGGGATCACTGAAGCTTTCTTT. It yields the protein CASSSLHQGITEAFF.

The gene calls are TRBV5-1 and TRBJ2-2; the D gene is possibly TRBD2 (5 bases). Trimming took off 0 bases at V and 5 bases at J, with 8 bases between the two ends. Looked up from germline, CDR1 is SGHRS and CDR2 is YFSETQ. The CDR3 has 14 amino acids. DNA for the CDR3: TGCGCCAGCAGCTTGGCCGGGAATACCGGGGAGCTGTTTTTT. Translating it yields CASSLAGNTGELFF.

This clone was picked up one time. The V and J genes are TRBV3-1 (or the pseudogene TRBV3-2) and TRBJ2-7; D is possibly TRBD2 (6 bases). CDR3 length: 13 amino acids. Germline CDR1 reads LGHDT; CDR2 reads YNNKEL (reference sequence). The V gene lost 6 bases and the J gene lost 4 bases, with 13 bases spanning the gap. The CDR3 nucleotides are TGTGCCAGCAGTTACAGCGGGTCTTACGAGCAGTACGTC. Translated, it gives CASSYSGSYEQYV.

The chain employs TRBV3-1 (or the pseudogene TRBV3-2) and TRBJ2-3, with 8 bases aligning to TRBD2. This CDR3 has 18 amino acids. Germline trimming cut 1 base from V and 0 bases from J; bases unmatched to any gene: 9. In germline, CDR1 is LGHDT, CDR2 YNNKEL (reference sequence). CDR3 bases: TGTGCCAGCAGCCAAGCTGGGCGGGGGGTCCTTAGCACAGATACGCAGTATTTT. Residues: CASSQAGRGVLSTDTQYF.

The genes are TRBV7-3 and TRBJ2-3; D not resolved. V dropped 1 base and J dropped 2 bases, with 7 bases sitting between them. This CDR3 region has 14 residues. The germline V gene has CDR1 SGHTA and CDR2 FQGTGA. CDR3: CASSLNLNTDTQYF. DNA of the CDR3: TGTGCCAGCAGCTTAAATCTTAACACAGATACGCAGTATTTT. The full variable domain, its missing parts supplied by reference TRBV7-3 and TRBJ2-3, is GAGVSQTPSNKVTEKGKYVELRCDPISGHTALYWYRQSLGQGPEFLIYFQGTGAADDSGLPNDRFFAVRPEGSVSTLKIQRTERGDSAVYLCASSLNLNTDTQYFGPGTRLTVL.

The chain combines TRBV19 with TRBJ1-2; unclear D gene. This CDR3 contains 11 residues. Germline CDR1 and CDR2: LNHDA and SQIVND (reference sequence). The V end was cut by 2 bases, the J end by 8 bases, with 6 bases between. In DNA, the CDR3 is TGTGCCAGTAGTATACAGAAGGGCTACACCTTC. Its protein product is CASSIQKGYTF.

Comment on this clone: One end of the junction does not line up with germline, which may come from a read error. The chain uses TRBV10-1 and TRBJ1-1; D might be TRBD1 (5 bases). The CDR3 is 12 amino acids. The germline gives CDR1 WNHNN, CDR2 SYGVQD (reference sequence). CDR3 coding DNA: TGCGCCAGCAGAAGACAGAACCCTGAAGCTTTCTTT. Encoded protein: CASRRQNPEAFF.

CDR3 nucleotides: TGTGCCAGCAGTGAATGCGTTCTGTCCTACGAGCAGTACGTC. It encodes CASSECVLSYEQYV. This rearrangement joins TRBV25-1 to TRBJ2-7; no definite D call. The CDR3 has 14 amino acids. From germline, CDR1 is MGHDK and CDR2 SYGVNS. V was trimmed by 1 base and J by 1 base, leaving 8 bases between them.

V is TRBV6-5 and J is TRBJ1-4; no reliable D call. The ends were cut back, 11 bases at V and 8 bases at J, with 9 bases in the middle. The length of the CDR3 is 10 residues. Per the germline V gene, CDR1 is MNHEY and CDR2 is SVGAGI. CDR3 sequence reads: CAGGREKLFF. The CDR3 DNA is TGTGCCGGAGGGAGGGAAAAACTGTTTTTT.

J is TRBJ2-7 and V is TRBV7-2; tentatively, D is TRBD2 (5 bases). CDR3 size: 15 residues. V lost 4 bases to trimming and J lost 5 bases, with 18 bases between them. Germline V gives CDR1 SGHTA, CDR2 FQGNSA. CDR3 DNA sequence: TGTGCCAGCAGCTCGGGGATCGGGTCCCCCAACGAGCAGTACTTC. It is translated as CASSSGIGSPNEQYF.

The rearrangement joins TRBV11-3 to TRBJ1-1; 7 positions match TRBD1. Germline V CDR1 and CDR2: SGHNT, YENEEA. The CDR3 is made up of 14 amino acids. Losses at the gene ends were 5 bases for V and 3 bases for J; bases not matched to a gene: 6. CDR3 sequence reads: CASSNRGPDTEAFF. The DNA for the CDR3 is TGTGCCAGCAGCAACAGGGGCCCGGACACTGAAGCTTTCTTT.

This rearrangement joins TRBV10-3 to TRBJ2-2; D is ambiguous. The germline V and J ends were trimmed by 3 bases and 2 bases, with 4 bases remaining between them. Per the germline V gene, CDR1 is ENHRY and CDR2 is SYGVKD. This CDR3 has 13 residues. The CDR3 loop reads CAISEQNTGELFF. The DNA for the CDR3 is TGTGCCATCAGTGAACAAAACACCGGGGAGCTGTTTTTT.

The J gene is TRBJ1-1, the V gene TRBV27; weak D call: TRBD1 (5 bases). The CDR3 consists of 14 residues. The V gene lost 1 base and the J gene lost 5 bases, with 11 bases spanning the gap. Per the germline V gene, CDR1 is MNHEY and CDR2 is SMNVEV (reference sequence). The CDR3 DNA sequence: TGTGCCAGCAGTTTATTGGGCAGGGTGACTGAAGCTTTCTTT. Translating it yields CASSLLGRVTEAFF.